The 30 T cell receptor beta chains given below trace back to one sample, sequenced in a study of blood T cell repertoires in COVID-19. Sequencing was performed with immunoSEQ multiplex PCR; in TCRdb, only in-frame clones are kept and a portion is missing. The sample records under 300,000 clones, about four fifths being singletons. The sequencing input was peripheral blood. All receptors come from a woman between 18 and 29 years old with acute or convalescent COVID-19.

This chain links TRBV5-1 with TRBJ2-5; weak D call: TRBD1 (6 bases). CDR1 SGHRS and CDR2 YFSETQ come from the germline V gene. The CDR3 runs 15 residues. The ends were cut back, 4 bases at V and 1 base at J, with 14 bases in the middle. The chain's CDR3 is CASSIPLTGQETQYF. CDR3 DNA sequence: TGCGCCAGCAGCATACCCCTGACAGGCCAAGAGACCCAGTACTTC.

The chain has TRBV7-9 and TRBJ2-1, with a possible D match to TRBD2 (5 bases). Germline V gene data show CDR1 as SEHNR and CDR2 as FQNEAQ (reference sequence). With 5 bases removed from V and 3 bases from J, the gap between germline ends came to 11 bases. The CDR3 is 14 residues long. CDR3 nucleotides: TGTGCCAGCAGCCCCGGAGCGGTCTACAATGAGCAGTTCTTC. Protein: CASSPGAVYNEQFF.

The chain uses TRBV4-2 and TRBJ2-1; 8 nucleotides align to TRBD1. CDR3 length: 16 residues. Germline trimming cut 1 base from V and 4 bases from J; bases unmatched to any gene: 6. Germline V CDR1 and CDR2: LGHNA, YNFKEQ. CDR3 sequence: CASSQVGDRLYNEQFF. CDR3 nucleotides: TGTGCCAGCAGCCAAGTAGGGGACAGGTTATACAATGAGCAGTTCTTC.

This sequence joins TRBV6-4 and TRBJ1-1; 7 bases line up with TRBD1. The V gene end was trimmed by 6 bases and the J gene end by 2 bases; junction bases not matched to a gene: 15. Germline V CDR1 and CDR2: MRHNA, SNTAGT. The CDR3 length is 17 residues. DNA of the CDR3: TGTGCCAGCAGCGATACTTTTGACAGGGTAGAAAACACTGAAGCTTTCTTT. Translated: CASSDTFDRVENTEAFF.

This clone was seen more than once but under ten times. The chain couples TRBV19 to TRBJ1-1; D is uncertain. The CDR3 is 12 amino acids. Per germline, CDR1 LNHDA and CDR2 SQIVND (reference sequence). With 5 bases removed from V and 5 bases from J, the gap between germline ends came to 9 bases. The CDR3 nucleotides are TGTGCCAGTAGTCCCATCGGGACTGAAGCTTTCTTT. This translates into CASSPIGTEAFF. Complete variable domain (other parts from reference TRBV19 and TRBJ1-1): DGGITQSPKYLFRKEGQNVTLSCEQNLNHDAMYWYRQDPGQGLRLIYYSQIVNDFQKGDIAEGYSVSREKKESFPLTVTSAQKNPTAFYLCASSPIGTEAFFGQGTRLTVV.

This chain links TRBV19 with TRBJ1-5, with TRBD1 matching over 9 bases. The CDR3 runs 15 residues. CDR1 LNHDA and CDR2 SQIVND come from the germline V gene (reference sequence). The ends lost 6 bases at V and 6 bases at J; junction bases unmatched: 9. The CDR3 loop is CASSSQGAPGQPQHF. CDR3 sequence (DNA): TGTGCCAGTAGCTCACAGGGGGCGCCGGGTCAGCCCCAGCATTTT.

The chain has TRBV11-2 and TRBJ2-7; TRBD2 aligns across 9 bases. The germline CDR1 and CDR2 sequences are SGHAT and FQNNGV. The V segment lost 2 bases and the J segment 0 bases; nucleotides outside the gene matches: 5. This CDR3 has 16 residues. The CDR3 region is CASSLPWTSVSYEQYF. Here the CDR3 DNA reads TGTGCCAGCAGCTTACCCTGGACTAGCGTCTCCTACGAGCAGTACTTC.

The chain is built from TRBV9 and TRBJ2-7; 12 nucleotides align to TRBD2. The germline V gene has CDR1 SGDLS and CDR2 YYNGEE. J was trimmed by 2 bases and V by 4 bases; bases with no gene match: 4. The CDR3 length is 15 residues. For the CDR3, the DNA is TGTGCCAGCAGCCCAAGACTAGCGGGAGCCTACGAGCAGTACTTC. Encoded protein: CASSPRLAGAYEQYF.

The table lists this clone with a few counts. This rearrangement joins TRBV6-5 to TRBJ2-1; 8 positions match TRBD2. CDR1 and CDR2 from the germline V gene are MNHEY and SVGAGI. With V trimmed by 5 bases and J by 4 bases, 1 base remained unmatched. This CDR3 has 13 residues. The CDR3 sequence is CASSLAGYNEQFF. Here the CDR3 DNA reads TGTGCCAGCAGTCTAGCGGGTTACAATGAGCAGTTCTTC.

The rearrangement uses TRBV9 and TRBJ2-2; 7 bases agree with TRBD2. Germline trimming cut 1 base from V and 5 bases from J; bases unmatched to any gene: 8. The length of the CDR3 is 16 residues. Germline V gene lookup returns CDR1 SGDLS and CDR2 YYNGEE. This CDR3 is CASSVSVSGSTGELFF. The CDR3 nucleotides are TGTGCCAGCAGCGTATCGGTTAGCGGGTCTACCGGGGAGCTGTTTTTT.

The chain has TRBV11-2 and TRBJ1-6; D might be TRBD1 (6 bases). The CDR3 runs 13 residues. Per the germline V gene, CDR1 is SGHAT and CDR2 is FQNNGV. V lost 5 bases, J lost 7 bases, and 9 bases lay in between. CDR3 DNA: TGTGCCAGCAGCGGACAGCAGAATTCACCCCTCCACTTT. Residues: CASSGQQNSPLHF.

The V call is TRBV6-5, the J call TRBJ1-5, with 7 bases fitting TRBD1. This CDR3 spans 15 amino acids. Trimming removed 6 bases from V and 6 bases from J; junction bases left unmatched: 11. Per the germline V gene, CDR1 is MNHEY and CDR2 is SVGAGI. CDR3 in amino acids: CASSQRQGGRQPQHF. CDR3 nucleotides: TGTGCCAGCAGCCAAAGACAGGGAGGCCGTCAGCCCCAGCATTTT.

The rearrangement uses TRBV10-3 and TRBJ2-1, with TRBD2 matching 9 bases. This CDR3 is built from 14 residues. The V segment lost 10 bases and the J segment 8 bases; nucleotides outside the gene matches: 12. CDR1 and CDR2 from the germline V gene are ENHRY and SYGVKD. CDR3 in amino acids: CATATSGESYEQFF. The CDR3 DNA reads as TGTGCCACCGCGACTAGCGGTGAGTCCTATGAGCAGTTCTTC.

This clone was observed a handful of times. The chain joins TRBV6-5 to TRBJ2-2, with D tentatively TRBD1 (6 bases). This CDR3 comprises 15 residues. Trimming took off 6 bases at V and 0 bases at J, with 11 bases between the two ends. The germline CDR1 and CDR2 sequences are MNHEY and SVGAGI. Here the CDR3 reads CASRQGSTNTGELFF. As DNA, the CDR3 is TGTGCCAGCAGACAGGGATCGACGAACACCGGGGAGCTGTTTTTT.

The rearrangement links TRBV19 to TRBJ2-3; tentatively, D is TRBD1 (6 bases). This CDR3 region has 18 residues. Trimming removed 4 bases at V and 0 bases at J, with 20 bases between. CDR1 and CDR2 from the germline V gene are LNHDA and SQIVND (reference sequence). CDR3 loop: CASSTKSPGQTSTDTQYF. As DNA, the CDR3 is TGTGCCAGTAGTACAAAAAGCCCCGGACAGACTAGCACAGATACGCAGTATTTT.

DNA of the CDR3: TGTGCCAGCAGCTCCCGGGGAGACAATGAGCAGTTCTTC. Translation gives CASSSRGDNEQFF. This chain uses TRBV11-3 with TRBJ2-1; weak D call: TRBD2 (5 bases). Germline-derived CDR1 and CDR2 are SGHNT and YENEEA. This CDR3 is 13 amino acids long. V lost 4 bases and J 5 bases, leaving 9 bases between the germline ends. Variable domain in full (rest from reference TRBV11-3 and TRBJ2-1): EAGVVQSPRYKIIEKKQPVAFWCNPISGHNTLYWYLQNLGQGPELLIRYENEEAVDDSQLPKDRFSAERLKGVDSTLKIQPAELGDSAVYLCASSSRGDNEQFFGPGTRLTVL.

Comments on this clone: Its ends do not fully match the called genes, so a read error is possible. V usage is TRBV6-5 and J usage is TRBJ2-2; D is possibly TRBD2 (5 bases). The CDR3 sequence is 15 residues long. Germline V gene lookup returns CDR1 MNHEY and CDR2 SVGAGI. CDR3 sequence (DNA): TGTGCCAGCAGCAGGACCTTCGGGAACGCCGGGGAGCTGTTTTTT. Its translation is CASSRTFGNAGELFF.

This clone occurred once. The rearrangement links TRBV27 to TRBJ2-4; 12 bases match TRBD2. Germline CDR1 reads MNHEY; CDR2 reads SMNVEV (reference sequence). The V segment lost 5 bases and the J segment 6 bases; nucleotides outside the gene matches: 8. This CDR3 spans 16 amino acids. CDR3 protein: CASSPWGTSGLNIQYF. The CDR3, as DNA: TGTGCCAGCAGTCCATGGGGGACTAGCGGGTTAAACATTCAGTACTTC.

The chain joins TRBV25-1 to TRBJ1-5; D perhaps matches TRBD1 (6 bases). This CDR3 spans 15 amino acids. V shed 8 bases and J shed 0 bases, with 14 bases lying between them. Germline V gene lookup returns CDR1 MGHDK and CDR2 SYGVNS. CDR3 residues: CASSGGAHSNQPQHF. The CDR3 DNA follows: TGTGCCAGCTCCGGGGGGGCACATAGCAATCAGCCCCAGCATTTT.

The rearrangement joins TRBV20-1 to TRBJ2-4; 14 nucleotides align to TRBD2. V shed 3 bases, J shed 3 bases, and the junction held 4 bases outside the gene matches. The germline gives CDR1 DFQATT, CDR2 SNEGSKA (reference sequence). This CDR3 is built from 16 residues. CDR3 sequence: CSASRTSGRSKNIQYF. CDR3 nucleotides: TGCAGTGCTAGTCGGACTAGCGGGAGGAGCAAAAACATTCAGTACTTC.

The chain carries TRBV29-1 and TRBJ2-1, with D hard to call. V gave up 4 bases and J gave up 2 bases, with 6 bases separating them. Germline CDR1 is SQVTM and CDR2 is ANQGSEA. This CDR3 is built from 12 residues. In nucleotides, the CDR3 is TGCAGCGTTGGTTCCACCTACAATGAGCAGTTCTTC. This translates into CSVGSTYNEQFF.

The CDR3: CASSQEWLASIDEQFF. CDR3 nucleotide sequence: TGCGCCAGCAGCCAAGAATGGCTAGCCTCGATCGATGAGCAGTTCTTC. The chain combines TRBV4-1 with TRBJ2-1, with D possibly matching TRBD2 (5 bases). This CDR3 is 16 amino acids long. Germline assignment: CDR1 MGHRA and CDR2 YSYEKL. Between the trimmed V and J ends, which lost 0 bases and 8 bases, there was a span of 17 bases.

The chain joins TRBV30 to TRBJ1-1; D ambiguous. CDR1 is GTSNPN and CDR2 is SVGIG in the germline V gene (reference sequence). Trimming shortened V by 0 bases and J by 2 bases, and 7 bases separated the two germline ends. The CDR3 is 13 residues long. CDR3 nucleotide sequence: TGTGCCTGGAGTGTAAACAGAAACACTGAAGCTTTCTTT. Translated: CAWSVNRNTEAFF.

This clone was counted only a few times. V and J are TRBV19 and TRBJ2-2; 11 bases are a match to TRBD2. In germline, CDR1 is LNHDA, CDR2 SQIVND (reference sequence). The CDR3 totals 15 residues. V trimming: 9 bases; J trimming: 6 bases; junction bases outside the gene matches: 9. Here the CDR3 reads CASTTSGSFPGELFF. CDR3 coding DNA: TGTGCCAGCACTACTAGCGGGAGTTTCCCCGGGGAGCTGTTTTTT.

V usage is TRBV15 and J usage is TRBJ1-5, with no clear D. CDR1 is LNHNV, CDR2 YYDKDF, per germline (reference sequence). CDR3 length equals 15 residues. Trimming took off 3 bases at V and 9 bases at J, with 18 bases between the two ends. In nucleotides, the CDR3 is TGTGCCACCAGCAGGGGAGGAGGATCGGAGGGGCCCCAGCATTTT. This gives the protein CATSRGGGSEGPQHF.

This chain links TRBV30 with TRBJ1-2; a weak D match, TRBD1 (5 bases). CDR3 length equals 14 residues. Looked up from germline, CDR1 is GTSNPN and CDR2 is SVGIG (reference sequence). The V gene lost 2 bases and the J gene lost 4 bases, with 14 bases spanning the gap. CDR3 coding DNA: TGTGCCTGGAGTAGGGGCCCGGCTCTCTATGGCTACACCTTC. It yields the protein CAWSRGPALYGYTF. The full variable domain, in which reference TRBV30 and TRBJ1-2 provide the parts outside the CDR3, is SQTIHQWPATLVQPVGSPLSLECTVEGTSNPNLYWYRQAAGRGLQLLFYSVGIGQISSEVPQNLSASRPQDRQFILSSKKLLLSDSGFYLCAWSRGPALYGYTFGSGTRLTVV.

The chain combines TRBV9 with TRBJ2-3; a possible D gene is TRBD1 (5 bases). Trimming removed 3 bases from V and 3 bases from J, with 14 bases in between. Per the germline V gene, CDR1 is SGDLS and CDR2 is YYNGEE. The CDR3 is 15 residues long. The CDR3 is CASSAYRWSTDTQYF. The CDR3 region has the DNA TGTGCCAGCAGCGCGTACAGGTGGAGTACAGATACGCAGTATTTT.

The V and J genes are TRBV21-1 and TRBJ2-7; the table gives TRBD2 as D, unverified against the DNA. TRBV21-1 is described as a pseudogene. The CDR3 spans 16 residues. The CDR3 protein is CASSKIEEREGYEQYF. DNA for the CDR3: TGTGCCAGCAGCAAAATAGAGGAGCGGGAGGGCTACGAGCAGTACTTC.

This clone occurred a few times. This chain uses TRBV11-2 with TRBJ2-3; unclear D gene. The CDR3 runs to 13 residues. In germline, CDR1 is SGHAT, CDR2 FQNNGV. Trimming pared 3 bases from V and 2 bases from J, leaving 6 bases between. The CDR3 nucleotides are TGTGCCAGCAGCTTGGGCTACACAGATACGCAGTATTTT. Translated: CASSLGYTDTQYF.

This chain uses TRBV28 with TRBJ2-3, with TRBD1 matching 7 bases. The germline gives CDR1 MDHEN, CDR2 SYDVKM. CDR3 length: 16 residues. The ends lost 6 bases at V and 1 base at J; junction bases unmatched: 10. Written as DNA, the CDR3 is TGTGCCAGCAGCAAAGCCGGGACAGCACGCACAGATACGCAGTATTTT. It specifies CASSKAGTARTDTQYF.